This T cell receptor beta chain appears in the sequencing data of a study of blood T cell repertoires in COVID-19. Source study methods: Scientists estimated how many nucleated cells there were by amplifying reference gene primers. The assay was immunoSEQ multiplex PCR, and TCRdb's table has in-frame clones only and misses some. V, J and clone size derive from that table, while D and trimming were established from the DNA sequence. The sample contains a few hundred thousand clones, under 90% of which appear only once. CDR3 length equals 13 residues. The V segment lost 3 bases and the J segment 2 bases; nucleotides outside the gene matches: 1. Looked up from germline, CDR1 is SGHRS and CDR2 is YFSETQ.

The sample comprised peripheral blood. The chain recombines TRBV5-1 with TRBJ2-5; 7 bases match TRBD1. The receptor's source is a human donor in a cohort sampled during active COVID-19. CDR3 in amino acids: CASSSRGQETQYF. For the CDR3, the DNA is TGCGCCAGCAGCTCCAGGGGGCAAGAGACCCAGTACTTC.